Listed here are 9 T cell receptor beta chains from one sample, sequenced in a study of monozygotic twins with inflammatory bowel disease. TCRdb re-called the 5' RACE reads; every CDR3 protein appears as one record, without DNA. The sample is made up of about 440,000 distinct CDR3 sequences, and the top ten hold 2% to 3% of it. The sample was blood. These receptors originate from a human donor with ulcerative colitis or Crohn's disease, or a healthy co-twin of an affected twin (not recorded which).

The chain couples TRBV20-1 to TRBJ2-1. The CDR3 length is 12 residues. Germline-derived CDR1 and CDR2 are DFQATT and SNEGSKA (reference sequence). CDR3 loop: CSAPNTYNEQFF.

The V gene is TRBV2, the J gene TRBJ1-1; TCRdb picks TRBD1, but there is no DNA to check that call. Germline V gene data show CDR1 as SNHLY and CDR2 as FYNNEI. The CDR3 runs to 15 residues. The CDR3 reads CASKIRGQVNTEAFF.

The chain has TRBV29-1 and TRBJ2-7. Germline V gene lookup returns CDR1 SQVTM and CDR2 ANQGSEA. The CDR3 spans 13 residues. The CDR3 loop is CSVVVGDSYEQYF.

The J gene is TRBJ2-1, the V gene TRBV20-1; TCRdb designates TRBD2, a call that cannot be tested without DNA. Germline V gene lookup returns CDR1 DFQATT and CDR2 SNEGSKA (reference sequence). CDR3 length equals 14 residues. The CDR3 loop is CSGEAGLTGNEQFF.

The chain uses TRBV5-5 and TRBJ2-7; TCRdb proposes TRBD1, but this gene call is untestable without DNA. This CDR3 region has 16 residues. The germline gives CDR1 SGHKS, CDR2 YYEKEE (reference sequence). The CDR3 sequence: CASSLIGTGIPYEQYF.

V is TRBV18 and J is TRBJ1-3. Germline CDR1 KGHSH, CDR2 LQKENI. This CDR3 has 15 amino acids. The CDR3 loop reads CASSPQETAGNTIYF.

The V gene is TRBV29-1, the J gene TRBJ1-1; the D call from TCRdb, TRBD1, cannot be confirmed without DNA. Germline V CDR1 and CDR2: SQVTM, ANQGSEA. CDR3 size: 15 residues. The CDR3 reads CSVEDGPGGNTEAFF.

V is TRBV7-9 and J is TRBJ1-2; TCRdb gives TRBD1 as the D gene, but with no DNA this cannot be confirmed. This CDR3 is built from 14 residues. The V gene's germline CDR1 is SEHNR and CDR2 FQNEAQ (reference sequence). The CDR3 sequence: CASSSGQGASSYTF.

This chain uses TRBV6-5 with TRBJ1-2; TCRdb's D call of TRBD1 is untestable without DNA. Germline V CDR1 and CDR2: MNHEY, SVGAGI. The CDR3 spans 15 residues. The CDR3 loop is CASSYAGQVAYGYTF.